Sequencing of this TCR beta chain was carried out in a study of blood T cell repertoires in COVID-19. As handled by the study authors: Estimation of nucleated cell counts relied on the amplification of reference gene primers. Produced via immunoSEQ multiplex PCR; TCRdb's table is partial and in-frame only. V, J and clone size reflect that table, while D and trimming were determined from the DNA. The data show under 200,000 clones, roughly 87% seen once. Sequenced: PBMCs or T cells enriched from blood (not recorded which). This TCR came from a woman between 45 and 60 years old who had recovered from COVID-19.

CDR3 amino acids: CASSPTGGPYNEQFF. As DNA, the CDR3 is TGTGCCAGCAGCCCGACAGGGGGCCCTTACAATGAGCAGTTCTTC. The genes are TRBV27 and TRBJ2-1; 10 nucleotides agree with TRBD1. Trimming removed 6 bases from V and 4 bases from J; junction bases left unmatched: 6. This CDR3 region has 15 residues. CDR1 is MNHEY and CDR2 is SMNVEV in the germline V gene (reference sequence).